The T cell receptor (beta chain) described here comes from a study of identical twins (dated by TCRdb to the mid-2010s). For the study in its entirety: TCR alpha and beta repertoires from monozygotic twins, unrelated adults of various ages and cord blood were deep-sequenced to test whether fetal clonotypes persist. Replicate twin experiments were performed at different times using different library preparation protocols to rule out contamination.

On this clonotype itself: The clone's antigen remains unknown. There are no base qualities to consult, and no much larger clone falls within one base.

The library was obtained by 5' RACE. The reads were generated on an Illumina HiSeq 2000. A universal primer binding site was added through template switching, and the final cDNA carried a unique molecular identifier so that TCR cDNA molecules could be counted accurately. First-strand cDNA for TCR alpha and beta chains was synthesized from specific primers in the conserved constant-segment region. To control for contamination, every cDNA library carried two barcodes: a SMART-Mk sample barcode plus Illumina barcodes. TruSeq adapter sequences and Illumina sample barcodes were added in two successive PCR steps. Sequencing of the TCR alpha and beta cDNA libraries was done on the Illumina HiSeq platform using custom primers. The study's own analysis went as follows. Raw reads were processed with MiGEC to extract unique molecular identifiers, and MiXCR was used to determine CDR3 positions. For each individual, recombination models were inferred using an EM algorithm with the repgenHMM and IGoR tools. The tcR package in R was used for shared clonotype analysis, with sharing normalized by the product of cloneset sizes. To study raw recombination without the effects of thymic and clonal selection, out-of-frame nonproductive sequences were analyzed. TCRdb redid the processing of the public reads, applying fastp at Q25 and MiXCR, and retained in-frame beta chains. Each CDR3 protein gets just one entry, which takes the most common genes and DNA from the rows behind it. These V and J calls originate from TCRdb's pipeline instead of the authors' own analysis. The sample includes about 890,000 distinct CDR3 sequences, with roughly an eighth observed a single time. Around 1.5% of the sample lies in the top ten.

Study-level results and caveats: Out-of-frame TCR alpha sequences shared between twins showed an excess of low generation-probability sequences compared with coincidental sharing between unrelated individuals. Because the same donors could not be followed over many years, the conclusions relied on cross-sectional statistical analysis. Recombination models systematically underestimated out-of-frame TCR alpha sharing in monozygotic twins but agreed with sharing between unrelated individuals. Zero-insertion analyses could be partly confounded by invariant T cells such as MAIT and iNKT, although diverse VJ usage argued against such confounding for most clonotypes. Fewer insertions were carried by abundant cord blood beta clonotypes; a weaker similar trend was observed in young adult naive repertoires, while no such trend was observed in memory repertoires. A weaker excess of twin sharing was found in beta out-of-frame sequences because the signal-to-noise ratio was lowered by fewer shared sequences.

All donors were healthy Caucasians. Three pairs of female monozygotic twins, all aged about 18 to 30 years, made up the twin cohort. RNA for TCR libraries was isolated from peripheral blood mononuclear cells. The CDR3 holds 15 amino acids from the cysteine to the phenylalanine. CDR3 DNA is the only sequence kept; it has 45 bases, read in frame from the first base. As encoded in the germline V gene, CDR1 is MNHNS while CDR2 is SASEGT. Trimming costs V 6 bases and J 3 bases, and their ends lie 17 bases apart. These same records also appear under a second study, on yellow fever vaccine responses in identical twins. That second report states: The T cell response to vaccination in identical twins was reported by the authors to appear partly convergent and partly personalized. In identical twins, the study followed T cell clones that responded to the vaccine with precision.

Sequenced input: PBMCs. The V gene is TRBV6-1 and the J gene is TRBJ1-1, with no D gene named confidently. The receptor's source is a woman aged 18-35 years in good health. In nucleotide form, the sequence is TGTGCCAGCAGGGAGACGGCCGGTTGGGACACTGAAGCTTTCTTT. Its product reads: CASRETAGWDTEAFF.